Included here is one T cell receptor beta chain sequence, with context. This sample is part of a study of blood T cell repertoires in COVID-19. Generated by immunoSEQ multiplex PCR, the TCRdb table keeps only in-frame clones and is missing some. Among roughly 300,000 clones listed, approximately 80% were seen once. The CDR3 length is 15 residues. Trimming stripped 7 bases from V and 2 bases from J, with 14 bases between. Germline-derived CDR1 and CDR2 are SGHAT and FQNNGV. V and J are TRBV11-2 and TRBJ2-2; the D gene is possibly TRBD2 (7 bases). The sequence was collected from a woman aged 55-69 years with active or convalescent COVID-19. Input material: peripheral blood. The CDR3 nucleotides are TGTGCCAGCACCTGGAGGGGGGGAAACACCGGGGAGCTGTTTTTT. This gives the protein CASTWRGGNTGELFF.